The rows below give T cell receptor beta chains drawn from one sample of a study of beta chain features in type 1 diabetes. This table comes from immunoSEQ multiplex PCR, and its TCRdb copy is limited to in-frame clones, with some not included. The sample records about 900,000 clones, roughly 17% being singletons. What was sequenced was naive CD4+ T cells from blood. All receptors derive from a woman between 18 and 29 years old in good health. Each CDR3 is given with its conserved first and last residue. The order of the fields is J gene, D gene, clone size, V gene, CDR3 protein, CDR3 DNA. The D gene is left open where the match is weak. A clone size is listed for some rows: how often the clone was seen (once, few, many), or a class if it is expanded.

>TRBJ1-3|NA|NA|TRBV18
CASSPNDNSGNTIYF
TGTGCCAGCTCACCGAACGACAACTCTGGAAACACCATATATTTT
>TRBJ2-7|NA|NA|TRBV6-5
CASSYGPSFVGEQYF
TGTGCCAGCAGTTACGGACCTAGCTTCGTCGGCGAGCAGTACTTC
>TRBJ1-4|NA|once|TRBV19
CASSPRTANNEKLFF
TGTGCCAGTAGTCCCAGGACAGCCAATAATGAAAAACTGTTTTTT
>TRBJ2-7|NA|NA|TRBV27
CASSPGLGITYEQYF
TGTGCCAGCAGTCCGGGACTGGGCATAACCTACGAGCAGTACTTC
>TRBJ2-1|TRBD2|NA|TRBV7-9
CASSKRREESGQFF
TGTGCCAGCAGCAAAAGGCGGGAGGAATCGGGGCAGTTCTTC
>TRBJ1-1|TRBD1|few|TRBV5-1
CASSLATTGADTEAFF
TGCGCCAGCAGCTTGGCCACTACAGGGGCCGACACTGAAGCTTTCTTT
>TRBJ1-2|NA|few|TRBV28
CASSARIYGYTF
TGTGCCAGCAGTGCACGAATCTATGGCTACACCTTC
>TRBJ2-7|TRBD1|NA|TRBV7-2
CASSLVMGTGGYEQYF
TGTGCCAGCAGCTTAGTAATGGGGACAGGGGGATACGAGCAGTACTTC
>TRBJ2-3|NA|NA|TRBV7-2
CASSLVSTSTDTQYF
TGTGCCAGCAGCTTAGTATCGACTAGCACAGATACGCAGTATTTT
>TRBJ2-5|NA|few|TRBV7-2
CASSLGPASGTQYF
TGTGCCAGCAGCTTAGGTCCGGCGTCGGGGACCCAGTACTTC
>TRBJ2-2|NA|NA|TRBV5-1
CASSLALNTGELFF
TGCGCCAGCAGCTTGGCACTGAACACCGGGGAGCTGTTTTTT
>TRBJ2-1|TRBD2|NA|TRBV28
CASSLPSGKWNEQFF
TGTGCCAGCAGTTTGCCTAGCGGGAAGTGGAATGAGCAGTTCTTC
>TRBJ1-1|NA|few|TRBV10-1
CASSGSAGVTEAFF
TGCGCCAGCAGTGGTTCGGCGGGGGTCACTGAAGCTTTCTTT
>TRBJ1-1|NA|NA|TRBV10-3
CAISERGRVNTEAFF
TGTGCCATCAGTGAGAGGGGTAGGGTGAACACTGAAGCTTTCTTT
>TRBJ1-1|TRBD1|NA|TRBV2
CASSPGTALNTEAFF
TGTGCCAGCAGTCCCGGGACAGCTTTGAACACTGAAGCTTTCTTT
>TRBJ1-1|NA|few|TRBV28
CASSLQVNTEAFF
TGTGCCAGCAGTTTACAGGTGAACACTGAAGCTTTCTTT
>TRBJ2-2|NA|few|TRBV18
CASSPQGAGELFF
TGTGCCAGCTCACCCCAGGGCGCCGGGGAGCTGTTTTTT
>TRBJ1-5|NA|NA|TRBV2
CASSLRDPYSNQPQHF
TGTGCCAGCAGCCTCAGGGACCCTTATAGCAATCAGCCCCAGCATTTT
>TRBJ2-3|NA|NA|TRBV19
CASRAVLSLFDTDTQYF
TGTGCCAGTAGAGCCGTCTTGTCGCTATTTGACACAGATACGCAGTATTTT
>TRBJ2-3|TRBD2|few|TRBV10-3
CAISPGLAGVDTQYF
TGTGCCATCAGCCCGGGACTAGCGGGAGTGGATACGCAGTATTTT
>TRBJ1-1|TRBD1|few|TRBV10-3
CAIRRQGPPGNTEAFF
TGTGCCATCAGGAGACAGGGGCCCCCTGGGAACACTGAAGCTTTCTTT
>TRBJ1-1|NA|NA|TRBV9
CASSVGELNTEAFF
TGTGCCAGCAGCGTAGGGGAATTGAACACTGAAGCTTTCTTT
>TRBJ2-2|NA|few|TRBV9
CASTQTSLNTGELFF
TGTGCCAGCACCCAAACTAGCCTTAACACCGGGGAGCTGTTTTTT
>TRBJ2-7|NA|NA|TRBV27
CASRVGGVSSYEQYF
TGTGCCAGCAGAGTAGGAGGGGTCAGCTCCTACGAGCAGTACTTC
>TRBJ1-1|NA|NA|TRBV15
CATSRDWVARGGTEAFF
TGTGCCACCAGCAGAGATTGGGTAGCGCGGGGCGGCACTGAAGCTTTCTTT
>TRBJ1-3|TRBD1|NA|TRBV23-1
CASNPDRDFRTIYF
TGCGCCAGCAACCCTGACAGGGACTTTCGTACCATATATTTT
>TRBJ1-1|TRBD1|few|TRBV28
CASSLVWAPGQAEAFF
TGTGCCAGCAGTTTAGTCTGGGCACCGGGACAGGCTGAAGCTTTCTTT
>TRBJ2-3|TRBD2|NA|TRBV6-5
CATASGSPNTQYF
TGTGCCACCGCTAGCGGGAGTCCGAATACGCAGTATTTT
>TRBJ2-1|NA|few|TRBV7-9
CASSLVGFGEQFF
TGTGCCAGCAGCTTAGTAGGATTCGGTGAGCAGTTCTTC
>TRBJ2-7|NA|few|TRBV6-6
CASSYITYAGYEQYF
TGTGCCAGCAGTTACATCACCTACGCTGGCTACGAGCAGTACTTC
>TRBJ2-7|TRBD1|NA|TRBV6-5
CASSYRDRTSYEQYF
TGTGCCAGCAGTTATAGGGACAGGACATCCTACGAGCAGTACTTC
>TRBJ1-1|NA|few|TRBV6-5
CASREDTYTEAFF
TGTGCCAGCAGGGAAGACACCTACACTGAAGCTTTCTTT
>TRBJ1-2|NA|few|TRBV4-2
CASSQERQNYGYTF
TGTGCCAGCAGCCAAGAACGGCAAAACTATGGCTACACCTTC
>TRBJ2-1|NA|few|TRBV29-1
CSSRNSYNEQFF
TGCTCAAGTAGAAACTCCTACAATGAGCAGTTCTTC
>TRBJ2-4|NA|few|TRBV7-9
CASSLGALVRRAKNIQYF
TGTGCCAGCAGCTTAGGGGCTCTAGTAAGGCGAGCCAAAAACATTCAGTACTTC
>TRBJ1-2|NA|NA|TRBV7-2
CASSPDSGPYGYTF
TGTGCCAGCAGCCCGGACTCGGGGCCGTATGGCTACACCTTC
>TRBJ1-1|NA|few|TRBV7-2
CASSFSAMLGTEAFF
TGTGCCAGCAGCTTCAGCGCAATGTTGGGCACTGAAGCTTTCTTT
>TRBJ2-7|NA|few|TRBV4-3
CASSQDIPYEQYF
TGCGCCAGCAGCCAAGATATCCCCTACGAGCAGTACTTC
>TRBJ2-3|TRBD1|NA|TRBV7-3
CARGQAARSTDTQYF
TGTGCCAGAGGACAGGCAGCCCGTAGCACAGATACGCAGTATTTT
>TRBJ2-6|NA|few|TRBV18
CASSRGRDSGANVLTF
TGTGCCAGCTCCCGGGGAAGGGACTCTGGGGCCAACGTCCTGACTTTC
>TRBJ2-5|TRBD2|NA|TRBV7-2
CASSLSGTQETQYF
TGTGCCAGCAGCTTGAGCGGGACCCAAGAGACCCAGTACTTC
>TRBJ1-2|TRBD1|NA|TRBV9
CASSGSQGARGYTF
TGTGCCAGCAGCGGTTCCCAGGGGGCTCGTGGCTACACCTTC
>TRBJ1-2|TRBD1|few|TRBV15
CATSREQGAGGGYTF
TGTGCCACCAGCAGAGAACAGGGGGCAGGTGGAGGCTACACCTTC
>TRBJ1-5|TRBD1|NA|TRBV2
CASSGAGQGVGQPQHF
TGTGCCAGCAGTGGAGCGGGACAGGGTGTTGGTCAGCCCCAGCATTTT
>TRBJ1-1|TRBD1|few|TRBV9
CASSPRSWGGQGNTEAFF
TGTGCCAGCAGCCCGCGTTCCTGGGGGGGACAGGGGAACACTGAAGCTTTCTTT